This T cell receptor (beta chain) was captured in a study of CD8+CD57+ T cells in acquired aplastic anemia. It was patients with CD8+CD57+ cell expansion by flow cytometry who were chosen for sequencing. Study outcomes and limitations: The number of CD8+ CDR3 sequences shared by patients and controls was around 30.

The sample holds a few counts of this clonotype. Antigen specificity is unknown. This CDR3 is 16 amino acids long. The ends were cut back, 3 bases at V and 0 bases at J, with 12 bases in the middle. Genomic DNA constituted the template upon which TCR beta VDJ and CDR3 profiling was performed. TCRdb called the reads again in MiXCR, with one record for every CDR3 protein. Among 150,000 to 200,000 distinct CDR3 sequences, less than 50% were seen once, and the ten largest hold roughly 30%. This chain joins TRBV12-3 or TRBV12-4 and TRBJ2-4; a weak D match, TRBD1 (5 bases). Sequenced material: sorted CD4+, CD8+, or CD8+CD57+ T cells (not recorded which) from PBMCs. The clonotype was recovered from a human donor with aplastic anemia. The CDR3 nucleotides are TGTGCCAGCAGTTTCGCAGGGATGGGAGCCAAAAACATTCAGTACTTC. This gives the protein CASSFAGMGAKNIQYF.